Listed below are T cell receptor beta chains from one sample, sequenced in a study of Graves' ophthalmopathy and Graves' hyperthyroidism. TCRdb re-called the multiplex PCR reads through MiXCR, storing one row per CDR3 protein. Here the sample spans around 1.1 million distinct CDR3 sequences, approximately 35% being singletons. The sample comprised peripheral blood or thyroid tissue (not recorded which). The receptors stem from an adult man with Graves' hyperthyroidism. Both conserved end residues are part of each CDR3. D genes are given only for firm matches. Clone sizes are given selectively: once, few, many, or a class where the clone is expanded.

J gene,V gene,D gene,clone size,CDR3 protein,CDR3 DNA
TRBJ1-1,TRBV5-1,.,many,CASSLGVNPEAFF,TGCGCCAGCAGCTTAGGTGTGAACCCTGAAGCTTTCTTT
TRBJ2-1,TRBV19,TRBD2,.,CASNAGGYNEQFF,TGTGCCAGTAACGCGGGGGGGTACAATGAGCAGTTCTTC
TRBJ1-1,TRBV15,.,.,CATSRLTSDQNTEAFF,TGTGCCACCAGCAGACTCACTTCGGACCAGAACACTGAAGCTTTCTTT
TRBJ1-3,TRBV7-2,.,many,CASSLASGQAGNTIYF,TGTGCCAGCAGCTTAGCTTCGGGGCAGGCTGGAAACACCATATATTTT
TRBJ1-5,TRBV20-1,.,.,CSARDNFRGEKGEHF,TGCAGTGCTAGAGATAATTTCCGGGGGGAGAAAGGCGAGCATTTT
TRBJ1-5,TRBV5-8,TRBD1,few,CASSSGGQGRFGNQPQHF,TGTGCCAGCAGCTCTGGGGGACAGGGTAGATTTGGCAATCAGCCCCAGCATTTT
TRBJ1-5,TRBV30,.,few,CAWSVPGVQQPQHF,TGTGCCTGGAGTGTTCCGGGTGTGCAGCAGCCCCAGCATTTT
TRBJ2-7,TRBV10-3,TRBD1,.,CAIRTTGTGRYEQYF,TGTGCCATCAGGACCACCGGGACAGGCAGATACGAGCAGTACTTC
TRBJ2-5,TRBV7-2,TRBD2,.,CASSNGRGGMETQYF,TGTGCCAGTAGCAACGGACGGGGGGGAATGGAGACCCAGTACTTC
TRBJ2-5,TRBV12-3/TRBV12-4,.,.,CASRSDWEQPQYF,TGTGCCAGCAGATCCGACTGGGAACAGCCCCAGTACTTC